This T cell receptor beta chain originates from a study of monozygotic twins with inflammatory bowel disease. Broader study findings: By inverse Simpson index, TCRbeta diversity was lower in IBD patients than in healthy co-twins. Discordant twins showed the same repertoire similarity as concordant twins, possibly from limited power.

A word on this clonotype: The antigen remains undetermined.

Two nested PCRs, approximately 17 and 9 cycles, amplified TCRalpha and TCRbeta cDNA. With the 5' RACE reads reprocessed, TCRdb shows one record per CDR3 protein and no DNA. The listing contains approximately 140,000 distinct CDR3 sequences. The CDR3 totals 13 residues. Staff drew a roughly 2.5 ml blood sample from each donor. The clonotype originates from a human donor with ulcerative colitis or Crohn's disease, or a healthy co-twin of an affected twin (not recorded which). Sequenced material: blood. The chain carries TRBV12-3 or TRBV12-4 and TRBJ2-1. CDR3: CASRPDVDNEQFF.